This T cell receptor (beta chain) stems from a study of OX40 agonist ivuxolimab in advanced cancers. Generated by immunoSEQ multiplex PCR, the TCRdb table keeps only in-frame clones and is missing some. The sample has about 88,000 clones, more than 80% seen once. The CDR3 sequence is 13 residues long. Between the trimmed V and J ends, which lost 1 base and 6 bases, there was a span of 9 bases. Per the germline V gene, CDR1 is SGHTA and CDR2 is FQGTGA. V and J are TRBV7-3 and TRBJ1-2; D ambiguous. The clonotype comes from an adult with an advanced solid tumor such as melanoma, head and neck, liver or kidney cancer. The specimen comprised CD4+ or CD8+ T cells sorted from blood, sampled in a trial of the OX40 agonist ivuxolimab. The CDR3 DNA follows: TGTGCCAGCAGCTTAAGTGGTGTGGATGGCTACACCTTC. Translating gives CASSLSGVDGYTF.